This T cell receptor (beta chain) was identified in a study of cytomegalovirus exposure and HLA in healthy donors (dated by TCRdb to about 2017). Study-level background: An earlier analysis of approximately 640 of the donors reported more than 250 Gb of sequence data and 100 million to 130 million unique TCR beta sequences from about 179 million T cells. The T cell repertoires of 666 subjects were profiled by immunosequencing and related to cytomegalovirus serostatus. A handful of DR-DQ haplotypes were handled as single units for association and clustering because linkage in the cohort was strong. Of the 350 to 450 genotyped donors, over 65% fell in the genetic ancestry cluster associated with self-reported Caucasian donors. An early release that covered several hundred HLA-typed donors contained approximately 300 gigabases of sequencing data and about 84 million unique TCR sequences. To predict cytomegalovirus infection status, the study brought together high-throughput TCR immunosequencing, statistical association of individual TCRs with disease status, and machine learning. Rather than drawing on any new phenotypic data, the later analysis identified candidate immune exposures from TCR beta sequences and the way those sequences occurred across donors. The study aimed to test whether cataloging public T cell receptors could reveal signatures of past pathogen exposure. Class I and class II HLA loci were covered by the typing at four-digit resolution. A later genetic analysis took genome-wide SNP genotypes for about 55% of the roughly 670 donors and used that subset as a discovery cohort. On average, over 200,000 unique TCR beta nucleotide sequences were sequenced per donor among a few hundred genotyped donors of the cohort, with approximately 18% of those sequences being non-productive. All discovery cohort repertoires had been generated on a single sequencing platform. A later analysis re-analyzed previously published TCR beta repertoires from 666 donors and added high-resolution HLA genotyping to study TCR occurrence patterns. Donor age, sex, ethnicity and CMV serostatus were collected together with the repertoire data. In addition to the first cohort of several hundred subjects, a separate validation cohort of 130 or so different subjects was used. In an earlier analysis of 587 of the donors, high-throughput TCR beta sequencing was used to judge whether each TCR beta V gene segment behaved as functional or pseudogenic. The number of typed donors differed by locus: about 620-630 for A, B, C, DRB1 and DQB1; 500 to 550 for DQA1; over 600 for DPA1; and 400 to 480 for DPB1. What the research found in general, with its limitations: This cohort had only TCR beta chains sequenced, and the lack of alpha or paired-chain data limited which features could be detected. Linkage disequilibrium might explain the correlated functional status among segregating V segments, but an unknown experimental factor could not be excluded. In an earlier analysis of some 540 of the donors, most TCR beta V segments appeared in productive rearrangements about 90% or about 30% of the time, broadly matching IMGT annotations. In vitro tests confirmed that a few of the cytomegalovirus-associated TCR beta chains recognize cytomegalovirus antigens. A further reported finding was that TCR beta sequences accurately predicted the HLA-A and HLA-B alleles for most subjects in the first cohort. Across donors, most TCR sequences were observed very rarely, whereas some public TCRs were present in many individuals. A cluster of highly shared sequence variants was judged likely to represent a technical artifact of the sequencing pipeline. An association between a missense DCLRE1C variant and V-gene and J-gene trimming of TCR beta chains was found in a later genetic analysis and replicated in an independent cohort. In a later analysis, the rate of TCR association differed among HLA loci, with DRB1 alleles having the most associated TCRs and HLA-C alleles having the fewest. According to a later genetic analysis, donors in an Asian-associated ancestry cluster had fewer N-insertions in productive TCRs than the approximately 630-donor mean. Because HLA typing was missing for some donors at each locus, association tests included only the typed subset. Because counts were too low, approximately 18 rarely observed V segments, including chromosome 9 orphons, were excluded from the earlier analysis of some 590 of the donors. Because the 87-base-pair reads could not distinguish some IMGT-functional V segments, including TRBV6-2 and TRBV6-3, those segments were excluded. The authors suggested that the approach could potentially be generalized to other disease states and immunological phenotypes. Strong co-occurrence of HLA alleles, especially DR and DQ, made assigning TCR associations to individual alleles difficult. CMV serostatus was the only immune exposure information available for the cohort. Cytomegalovirus status was reported to be diagnosed by the classifier with high specificity and sensitivity in both the original and validation cohorts. According to a later analysis, parvovirus B19, influenza, CMV and Epstein-Barr virus appeared linked to several top co-occurrence clusters. A later analysis found that HLA-associated TCR beta chains were more clonally expanded and had lower generation probabilities than equally common non-associated chains. Most CMV-associated TCR beta chains appeared to be HLA-restricted in a later analysis, and the HLA associations seemed to be driven largely by CMV exposure. The presence/absence analyses assumed that sequencing depth was roughly uniform across donors, and that assumption may not be true. In a later analysis, 16,951 TCR beta sequences were associated with specific HLA alleles at a false discovery rate of 0.05. A total of around 150 TCR beta chains were listed by the study as associated with cytomegalovirus.

The library was made by the immunoSEQ multiplex PCR assay. For the multiplex PCR, a mixture combining 60 forward primers for TCR Vbeta segments and 13 reverse primers for TCR Jbeta segments was used. Amplification of the CDR3 region of rearranged TCR beta genes was performed with a multiplex PCR assay on genomic DNA. Amplified TCR beta libraries were sequenced as 87-base-pair reads on the Illumina HiSeq System. The original pipeline was this. In a later analysis, 77 million or so unique TCR beta chains were counted across the 650 to 750 repertoires, and approximately 11 million of these chains were shared by at least two donors. To remove PCR and sequencing errors, raw reads were error-corrected and collapsed into unique sequences using a nearest-neighbor algorithm that merged closely related sequences. CDR3 sequences were aligned to IMGT reference sequences to assign V, D and J gene segments. For a sequence to be retained, a match of at least six nucleotides to both a V gene segment and a J gene segment was required. Rearrangements were called productive when the CDR3 lacked stop codons and stayed in frame with V and J; all others were non-productive. Following IMGT convention, CDR3 was defined as the stretch from the second conserved V-encoded cysteine up to the conserved J-encoded phenylalanine. The earlier analysis of about 590 of the donors excluded sequences that lacked an unambiguous match to a single V gene segment. An earlier analysis of some 500 of the donors classified V segments as functional when productive rearrangements were above 56.7% and as segregating when the standard deviation between donors was above 5%. A statistical classification framework was built to diagnose cytomegalovirus status from the catalog of TCR beta chain sequences. In a later analysis, TCR nucleotide sequences were compared against IMGT/GENE-DB human TR gene sequences so that V and J genes could be assigned. In a later analysis, CDR3 sequences and most-parsimonious VDJ recombination scenarios were assigned using the TCRdist pipeline. In a later analysis, each TCR beta chain was defined by its CDR3 amino acid sequence together with its V-gene family, and reads without a unique V-gene family were excluded. To address suspected cross-contamination and a sequencing artifact, a later analysis removed a few hundred highly shared, low-generation-probability nucleotide sequences. In a later analysis, a clonal expansion index was calculated for each public chain from normalized within-repertoire ranks of inferred template counts. Generation probabilities in a later analysis came from a VDJ recombination model fitted to out-of-frame rearrangements, and those results were checked against IGoR. In a later analysis, hypergeometric tests were used to score TCR-TCR, TCR-HLA and TCR-CMV co-occurrence, with a repertoire-size bias correction applied to TCR pairs. A later analysis estimated false discovery rates by permuting HLA or CMV assignments 20 times. In a later analysis, co-occurring TCRs were grouped using DBSCAN, with TCRdist sequence similarity added in when clustering inside HLA-allele-positive subsets. For co-occurrence clustering, repertoires with fewer than 30,000 or more than 120,000 public chains were excluded, along with a handful of repertoires with anomalous nucleotide sharing. This immuneACCESS table, as held by TCRdb, lists in-frame sequences with V and J called but not all clones. Of the missing ones, under half trace to an unresolved V gene in checked studies; the others have no known cause. That table furnishes V, J and clone size, whereas the DNA furnished D and trimming. The table held for this sample gives approximately 140,000 clones. The biggest ten clones account for 2% to 3% of the sample.

The V end gives up 6 bases and the J end 1 base, leaving 7 bases in the junction not matched to a gene. There are 15 amino acids in the CDR3, from cysteine to phenylalanine inclusive. The sequence is cut down to CDR3 DNA, 45 bases in frame from base 1. In the germline V gene, CDR1 corresponds to SNHLY and CDR2 to FYNNEI. The cohort comprised fewer than 750 healthy bone marrow donors. Cohort members were all nominally healthy when sampled, although unrecorded immune exposures were likely present. The donor tested CMV seronegative and was one of the 352 seronegative cohort members. Every donor gave a peripheral blood sample, and the peripheral blood mononuclear cells from that sample were used for TCR beta sequencing. The Qiagen DNeasy Blood Extraction Kit was used to extract genomic DNA from the blood cell samples. A remark on this clone: The specificity of this receptor is unknown.

The sequencing sample was made of PBMCs. The receptor was isolated from a man aged 35-49 years in good health and CMV-seronegative. The chain couples TRBV2 to TRBJ1-1, and 8 bases in between align with TRBD1. The sequenced DNA is TGTGCCAGCAGCCTCCTAGGGACAGGGAACACTGAAGCTTTCTTT. Its coded protein is CASSLLGTGNTEAFF.